The rows below give T cell receptor beta chains drawn from one sample of a study of OX40 agonist ivuxolimab in advanced cancers. Sequencing was performed with immunoSEQ multiplex PCR; in TCRdb, only in-frame clones are kept and a portion is missing. Here the sample spans about 77,000 clones, less than 95% being singletons. The sequencing used CD4+ or CD8+ T cells sorted from blood, collected in a trial of the OX40 agonist ivuxolimab. The receptor set was obtained from an adult with an advanced solid tumor such as melanoma, head and neck, liver or kidney cancer. The CDR3 runs from the conserved cysteine through the conserved F or W. D genes are given only for firm matches. Some rows mark clone size as missing; the rest say once, few, many or name a class of expanded clone.

J gene | clone size | D gene | V gene | CDR3 DNA | CDR3 protein
TRBJ2-5 | NA | NA | TRBV30 | TGTGCTTCGGGCCTGGGGGGAGTAGAGACCCAGTACTTC | CASGLGGVETQYF
TRBJ2-3 | NA | NA | TRBV21-1 | TGTGCCAGCGCATCAGGAGCGGGGGCCATCACAGATACGCAGTATTTT | CASASGAGAITDTQYF
TRBJ2-5 | NA | NA | TRBV11-3 | TGTGCCAGCAGCTTAGTCACCGGAGAGACCCAGTACTTC | CASSLVTGETQYF
TRBJ1-2 | NA | NA | TRBV21-1 | TGTGCCAGCAGCAGTCCGGGAGAGGGCTACACCTTC | CASSSPGEGYTF
TRBJ1-1 | NA | NA | TRBV5-4 | TGTGCCAGCAGTCTGGACTTGAACACTGAAGCTTTCTTT | CASSLDLNTEAFF
TRBJ2-7 | NA | TRBD2 | TRBV7-2 | TGTGCCAGCAGCTTAGCCTCTAGCGGGGTTTCCTACGAGCAGTACTTC | CASSLASSGVSYEQYF
TRBJ2-3 | NA | NA | TRBV6-1 | TGTGCCAGCAGTGACAGTCTTTCCCAACACGATACGCAGTATTTT | CASSDSLSQHDTQYF
TRBJ1-2 | few | NA | TRBV27 | TGTGCCAGCAGTTTAACTATGAGGGCTAACTATGGCTACACCTTC | CASSLTMRANYGYTF
TRBJ1-1 | NA | NA | TRBV5-6 | TGTGCCAGCAGCTTGGTAGGGTCGGGGGCAAATGCTTTCTTT | CASSLVGSGANAFF
TRBJ1-1 | NA | TRBD1 | TRBV11-3 | TGTGCCAGCAGCCCCCGACAGGGCCGTAACACTGAAGCTTTCTTT | CASSPRQGRNTEAFF
TRBJ2-7 | NA | TRBD2 | TRBV5-4 | TGTGCCAGCAGCTCAGGACTAGCGGGAGCCTACGAGCAGTACTTC | CASSSGLAGAYEQYF
TRBJ1-1 | NA | TRBD1 | TRBV5-4 | TGTGCCAGCAGCCACGACAGGGGAAACACTGAAGCTTTCTTT | CASSHDRGNTEAFF
TRBJ2-5 | NA | NA | TRBV5-1 | TGCGCCAGCAGCTTTCAAGAGACCCAGTACTTC | CASSFQETQYF
TRBJ2-2 | NA | NA | TRBV5-1 | TGCGCCAGCAGAAGGTCCCTAAGGGGTGACACCGGGGAGCTGTTTTTT | CASRRSLRGDTGELFF
TRBJ1-2 | NA | NA | TRBV5-1 | TGCGCCAGCAGCTCGGCGGCAGGGGCTATGTATGGCTACACCTTC | CASSSAAGAMYGYTF
TRBJ2-7 | NA | NA | TRBV6-1 | NA | CASSSSFRGRGEQYF
TRBJ1-1 | NA | NA | TRBV28 | TGTGCCAGCAGTAACACAGCGAACACTGAAGCTTTCTTT | CASSNTANTEAFF
TRBJ1-3 | NA | TRBD1 | TRBV10-2 | TGCGCCAGCAGTGGGGGACAGATCCATTCTGGAAACACCATATATTTT | CASSGGQIHSGNTIYF
TRBJ2-3 | NA | TRBD2 | TRBV11-1 | TGTGCCAGCAGCGCCTGGACTAGCGGGAGCGGAGATACGCAGTATTTT | CASSAWTSGSGDTQYF
TRBJ2-1 | NA | TRBD2 | TRBV19 | TGTGCCAGTAGTATAGATCGGGGGGTAGGGGAGCAGTTCTTC | CASSIDRGVGEQFF
TRBJ1-2 | once | NA | TRBV6-1 | TGTGCCAGCAGTGCAGGGTCTAACTATGGCTACACCTTC | CASSAGSNYGYTF
TRBJ2-7 | NA | NA | TRBV5-5 | TGTGCCAGCAGCACGGGGGTTCGTACCTACGAGCAGTACTTC | CASSTGVRTYEQYF
TRBJ1-1 | NA | NA | TRBV28 | TGTGCCAGCAGGCTGGCGGGCCCAATCACTGAAGCTTTCTTT | CASRLAGPITEAFF
TRBJ1-2 | NA | NA | TRBV19 | TGTGCCAGTAGTACCCCCAGGACACTATATGGCTACACCTTC | CASSTPRTLYGYTF
TRBJ1-1 | NA | NA | TRBV5-1 | TGCGCCAGCAGCTTCATGGGCAGAATGAACACTGAAGCTTTCTTT | CASSFMGRMNTEAFF
TRBJ2-5 | NA | NA | TRBV11-1 | TGTGCCAGCAGCCTCCACAGGGACTCGGACCAGTACTTC | CASSLHRDSDQYF
TRBJ2-4 | NA | TRBD1 | TRBV6-5 | TGTGCCAGCAGTTCCGGGACAGGGGGGTCCAAAAACATTCAGTACTTC | CASSSGTGGSKNIQYF
TRBJ2-4 | NA | NA | TRBV10-3 | TGTGCCATCAGTGAGTCCTTGATGGAGGGCGGGTCCATTCAGTACTTC | CAISESLMEGGSIQYF
TRBJ1-2 | NA | NA | TRBV6-6 | TGTGCCAGCAGCCCGCAACTTCTCAACTATGGCTACACCTTC | CASSPQLLNYGYTF
TRBJ1-2 | NA | TRBD1 | TRBV18 | TGTGCCAGCTCAACTGGAACAGGGGCCCTCTGGGGCTACACCTTC | CASSTGTGALWGYTF
TRBJ1-2 | NA | NA | TRBV7-2 | TGTGCCAGCAGCACGCAGGGAGACGTCTATGGCTACACCTTC | CASSTQGDVYGYTF
TRBJ2-3 | NA | NA | TRBV10-3 | TGTGCCATCAGTTCTTACCGGAGGTCTAGCACAGATACGCAGTATTTT | CAISSYRRSSTDTQYF
TRBJ1-3 | NA | NA | TRBV28 | TGTGCCAGCAGTTTAGGGGCAGCTGGAAACACCATATATTTT | CASSLGAAGNTIYF
TRBJ1-5 | NA | TRBD1 | TRBV10-3 | TGTGCCATCAGTGAGTCGAGGTTTAGGGACAGGGGGTCCAATCAGCCCCAGCATTTT | CAISESRFRDRGSNQPQHF
TRBJ2-7 | NA | TRBD1 | TRBV7-2 | TGTGCCAGCAGTTCCCGACAGGGGGGGACCTACGAGCAGTACTTC | CASSSRQGGTYEQYF
TRBJ2-3 | once | TRBD1 | TRBV10-3 | TGTGCCATCAGCGGAAATACAGGGGGCAGGACAGATACGCAGTATTTT | CAISGNTGGRTDTQYF
TRBJ1-1 | NA | TRBD1 | TRBV29-1 | TGCAGCGTTGAACCGGACAGGGCGAACACTGAAGCTTTCTTT | CSVEPDRANTEAFF
TRBJ2-3 | NA | NA | TRBV5-5 | TGTGCCAGCAGCTTGGAAGGGGGGCGTCCGCAGTATTTT | CASSLEGGRPQYF
TRBJ2-3 | NA | NA | TRBV4-1 | TGCGCCAGCAGCTCAAAGGGGGTCCAGAGACGCGGCACAGATACGCAGTATTTT | CASSSKGVQRRGTDTQYF
TRBJ2-5 | once | NA | TRBV27 | TGTGCCAGCAGTTTGGAGGGTTTGGAGACCCAGTACTTC | CASSLEGLETQYF
TRBJ1-1 | few | NA | TRBV2 | TGTGCCAGCAGCTTAAACACTGAAGCTTTCTTT | CASSLNTEAFF